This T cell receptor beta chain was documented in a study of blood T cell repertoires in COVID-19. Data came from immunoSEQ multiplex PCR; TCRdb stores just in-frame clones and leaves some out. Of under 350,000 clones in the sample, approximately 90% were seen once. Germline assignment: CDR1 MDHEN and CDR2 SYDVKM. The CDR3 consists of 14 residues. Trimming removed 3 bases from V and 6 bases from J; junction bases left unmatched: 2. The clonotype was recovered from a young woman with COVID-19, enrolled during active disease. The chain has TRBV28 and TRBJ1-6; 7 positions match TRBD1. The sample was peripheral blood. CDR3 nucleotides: TGTGCCAGCAGTTTGGGGGACAGTAATTCACCCCTCCACTTT. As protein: CASSLGDSNSPLHF.